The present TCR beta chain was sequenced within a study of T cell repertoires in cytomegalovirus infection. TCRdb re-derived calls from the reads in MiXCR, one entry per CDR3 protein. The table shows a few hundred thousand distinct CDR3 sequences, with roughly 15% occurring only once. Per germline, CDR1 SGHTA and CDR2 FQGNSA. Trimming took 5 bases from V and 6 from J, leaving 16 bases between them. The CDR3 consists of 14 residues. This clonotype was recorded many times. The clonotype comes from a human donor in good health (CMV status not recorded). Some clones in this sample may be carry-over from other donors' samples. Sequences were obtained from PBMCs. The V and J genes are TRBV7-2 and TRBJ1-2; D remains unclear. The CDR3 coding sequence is TGTGCCAGCAGCGTGACGGGGTACACGGATGGCTACACCTTC. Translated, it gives CASSVTGYTDGYTF.